The clone carrying this T cell receptor beta chain was recorded a few times. The data belong to a study of blood T cell repertoires in COVID-19. Study overall: In each case, the material was cDNA or gDNA derived from T cells, B-cell-depleted T cells, or PBMCs.

In the authors' methods: Estimated nucleated cell counts came from reference gene primer amplification. Using immunoSEQ multiplex PCR, the repertoire was profiled, and TCRdb retains in-frame clones only, with some absent. V, J and clone size derive from that table, while D and trimming were established from the DNA sequence. The repertoire holds fewer than 450,000 clones, with 85% to 90% as singletons. The CDR3 covers 14 residues. The V and J ends lost 0 bases and 8 bases respectively, with 12 bases between them. Germline lookup yields CDR1 SGHRS and CDR2 YFSETQ. The chain couples TRBV5-1 to TRBJ1-5; D may be TRBD1 (5 bases). Sequenced: PBMCs or T cells enriched from blood (not recorded which). The receptor was derived from a woman aged 18 to 35 who had recovered from COVID-19. The CDR3 DNA reads TGCGCCAGCAGCTTGGAGGGGAACGGTGAGCCCCAGCATTTT. Residues: CASSLEGNGEPQHF.